A selection of T cell receptor beta chains follows, all from one sample in a study of cytomegalovirus exposure and HLA in healthy donors. The data were produced by immunoSEQ multiplex PCR, yet TCRdb's version contains in-frame clones alone and is incomplete. The data contain some 190,000 clones, just under 80% of them singletons. Sequencing was done on a sample of PBMCs. Every receptor here comes from a woman aged 25-40 years in good health and CMV-seronegative. Both conserved end residues are part of each CDR3. The D gene is left open where the match is weak. Size values are once, few and many counts, or a class for expanded clones, and some rows have none.

v_gene: TRBV19; j_gene: TRBJ1-2; d_gene: TRBD1; abundance: NA; CDR3nt: TGTGCCAGTAGTATACGCCCCGGGACAGAATATGGCTACACCTTC; CDR3aa: CASSIRPGTEYGYTF
v_gene: TRBV28; j_gene: TRBJ2-7; d_gene: TRBD2; abundance: NA; CDR3nt: TGTGCCAGCAGTCCTAGCGGGGAGATCTCCTACGAGCAGTACTTC; CDR3aa: CASSPSGEISYEQYF
v_gene: TRBV18; j_gene: TRBJ2-7; d_gene: TRBD1; abundance: NA; CDR3nt: TGTGCCAGCTCAAGGGACAGGGGTCAGTACTTC; CDR3aa: CASSRDRGQYF
v_gene: TRBV11-2; j_gene: TRBJ1-2; d_gene: TRBD1; abundance: NA; CDR3nt: TGTGCCAGCAGCTTTGGGACAGGAGCATACTATGGCTACACCTTC; CDR3aa: CASSFGTGAYYGYTF
v_gene: TRBV7-2; j_gene: TRBJ1-2; d_gene: NA; abundance: NA; CDR3nt: TGTGCCAGCAGCTTAGCGGGGGACTGGCCGGACACCTTC; CDR3aa: CASSLAGDWPDTF
v_gene: TRBV5-1; j_gene: TRBJ2-3; d_gene: TRBD1; abundance: NA; CDR3nt: TGCGCCAGCAGCTTTATAACAGGGGGAACAGATACGCAGTATTTT; CDR3aa: CASSFITGGTDTQYF
v_gene: TRBV4-1; j_gene: TRBJ2-7; d_gene: TRBD1; abundance: once; CDR3nt: TGCGCCAGCAGCCAAGATGGTTCGGGACAGGGTTCCTACGAGCAGTACTTC; CDR3aa: CASSQDGSGQGSYEQYF
v_gene: TRBV30; j_gene: TRBJ2-7; d_gene: TRBD1; abundance: NA; CDR3nt: TGTGCCTGGAGGAGGACAGGGGGCTACGAGCAGTACTTC; CDR3aa: CAWRRTGGYEQYF
v_gene: TRBV7-9; j_gene: TRBJ1-1; d_gene: NA; abundance: NA; CDR3nt: TGTGCCAGCAGCTTAGTTGGCCAGGGTGAAGCTTTCTTT; CDR3aa: CASSLVGQGEAFF
v_gene: TRBV29-1; j_gene: TRBJ1-4; d_gene: NA; abundance: NA; CDR3nt: TGCAGCGTTGTTGGGGCAGGGAATGAAAAACTGTTTTTT; CDR3aa: CSVVGAGNEKLFF
v_gene: TRBV2; j_gene: TRBJ2-3; d_gene: TRBD2; abundance: NA; CDR3nt: TGTGCCTGGGGCGCGGGAGCGGATTCAGATACGCAGTATTTT; CDR3aa: CAWGAGADSDTQYF
v_gene: TRBV5-1; j_gene: TRBJ1-2; d_gene: NA; abundance: NA; CDR3nt: TGCGCCAGCAGGGAGGGAACGGGTTTCCATGGCTACACCTTC; CDR3aa: CASREGTGFHGYTF
v_gene: TRBV29-1; j_gene: TRBJ2-6; d_gene: NA; abundance: once; CDR3nt: TGCAGCGTTGACGACCAGGACACCCCTCGTTCTGGGGCCAACGTCCTGACTTTC; CDR3aa: CSVDDQDTPRSGANVLTF
v_gene: TRBV28; j_gene: TRBJ1-4; d_gene: NA; abundance: NA; CDR3nt: TGTGCCAGCAGTTTATCTGGGCTCTCGTTCGGTGGGGAAAAACTGTTTTTT; CDR3aa: CASSLSGLSFGGEKLFF
v_gene: TRBV10-3; j_gene: TRBJ2-3; d_gene: TRBD2; abundance: NA; CDR3nt: TGTGCCATCAGTGAAAAACTAGCGGGGGGGACTAGCACAGATACGCAGTATTTT; CDR3aa: CAISEKLAGGTSTDTQYF
v_gene: TRBV12-5; j_gene: TRBJ2-1; d_gene: TRBD2; abundance: NA; CDR3nt: TGTGCTAGTGGATCCGGGACTAGCGGGGTCAATGAGCAGTTCTTC; CDR3aa: CASGSGTSGVNEQFF
v_gene: TRBV27; j_gene: TRBJ2-5; d_gene: TRBD2; abundance: NA; CDR3nt: TGTGCCAGCAGTCCCCTACTAGCGAAGGAGACCCAGTACTTC; CDR3aa: CASSPLLAKETQYF
v_gene: TRBV27; j_gene: TRBJ1-2; d_gene: TRBD1; abundance: NA; CDR3nt: TGTGCCAGCAGTTTATGGACAGGGGGAGGCAATGGCTACACCTTC; CDR3aa: CASSLWTGGGNGYTF
v_gene: TRBV7-9; j_gene: TRBJ2-5; d_gene: NA; abundance: NA; CDR3nt: TGTGCCAGCAGCACCTGGACAGCCGAGGAGACCCAGTACTTC; CDR3aa: CASSTWTAEETQYF
v_gene: TRBV25-1; j_gene: TRBJ1-2; d_gene: NA; abundance: NA; CDR3nt: TGTGCCAGCAGTGACCTTACCGGGCCCCCAAAGGGGTATGGCTACACCTTC; CDR3aa: CASSDLTGPPKGYGYTF
v_gene: TRBV11-2; j_gene: TRBJ2-7; d_gene: NA; abundance: NA; CDR3nt: TGTGCCAGCAGCTTAGGCGGGGTCTACGAGCAGTACTTC; CDR3aa: CASSLGGVYEQYF
v_gene: TRBV27; j_gene: TRBJ2-7; d_gene: TRBD2; abundance: NA; CDR3nt: TGTGCCAGCAGGCCGCGACTAGCTCGCACCTACGAGCAGTACTTC; CDR3aa: CASRPRLARTYEQYF
v_gene: TRBV19; j_gene: TRBJ1-5; d_gene: TRBD1; abundance: NA; CDR3nt: TGTGCCAGTAGTATACGATCCGGACAGGTTGGCAATCAGCCCCAGCATTTT; CDR3aa: CASSIRSGQVGNQPQHF
v_gene: TRBV18; j_gene: TRBJ2-1; d_gene: NA; abundance: NA; CDR3nt: TGTGCCAGCTCACCACCCCGACAGGACAATGAGCAGTTCTTC; CDR3aa: CASSPPRQDNEQFF
v_gene: TRBV30; j_gene: TRBJ1-5; d_gene: NA; abundance: NA; CDR3nt: TGTGCCTGGAGTGTACACCGGACAGACACAAGAAGATATAGCAATCAGCCCCAGCATTTT; CDR3aa: CAWSVHRTDTRRYSNQPQHF
v_gene: TRBV7-9; j_gene: TRBJ2-1; d_gene: TRBD2; abundance: NA; CDR3nt: TGTGCCAGCAGCCCGGGACTAGCGGGGGGGGGCTCCTACAATGAGCAGTTCTTC; CDR3aa: CASSPGLAGGGSYNEQFF
v_gene: TRBV29-1; j_gene: TRBJ2-1; d_gene: TRBD1; abundance: NA; CDR3nt: TGCAGCGTTGATAGGGACAGGGGGGGGAATGAGCAGTTCTTC; CDR3aa: CSVDRDRGGNEQFF
v_gene: TRBV10-2; j_gene: TRBJ1-3; d_gene: TRBD1; abundance: NA; CDR3nt: TGCGCCAGCAGAAACAGGGGCTCTGGAAACACCATATATTTT; CDR3aa: CASRNRGSGNTIYF
v_gene: TRBV6-6; j_gene: TRBJ2-2; d_gene: NA; abundance: NA; CDR3nt: TGTGCCAGCAGTCCCTCGGTCGCGAACACCGGGGAGCTGTTTTTT; CDR3aa: CASSPSVANTGELFF
v_gene: TRBV11-2; j_gene: TRBJ2-2; d_gene: NA; abundance: NA; CDR3nt: TGTGCCAGCGGGACTTCGGCTTACCCCGGGGAGCTGTTTTTT; CDR3aa: CASGTSAYPGELFF
v_gene: TRBV4-1; j_gene: TRBJ2-5; d_gene: NA; abundance: NA; CDR3nt: TGCGCCAGCAGCCAATCTCTAACTCAGGGGTACCAAGAGACCCAGTACTTC; CDR3aa: CASSQSLTQGYQETQYF
v_gene: TRBV11-2; j_gene: TRBJ1-2; d_gene: TRBD1; abundance: NA; CDR3nt: TGTGCCAGCAGCGAGGGGGCAATCTATGGCTACACCTTC; CDR3aa: CASSEGAIYGYTF
v_gene: TRBV10-1; j_gene: TRBJ2-5; d_gene: NA; abundance: NA; CDR3nt: TGCGCCAGCAGTGAGGCGGCAGGGGTTCAAGAGACCCAGTACTTC; CDR3aa: CASSEAAGVQETQYF
v_gene: TRBV4-3; j_gene: TRBJ2-7; d_gene: TRBD1; abundance: few; CDR3nt: TGCGCCAGCAGCCAAGGTTTACAGGGGATATCCTACGAGCAGTACTTC; CDR3aa: CASSQGLQGISYEQYF
v_gene: TRBV10-3; j_gene: TRBJ1-1; d_gene: NA; abundance: NA; CDR3nt: TGTGCCATCAGTGAGACTGGGGCAGTGAACACTGAAGCTTTCTTT; CDR3aa: CAISETGAVNTEAFF
v_gene: TRBV10-2; j_gene: TRBJ2-2; d_gene: TRBD2; abundance: NA; CDR3nt: TGCGCCAGCAGTGACGGACTAGCGGCGAACACCGGGGAGCTGTTTTTT; CDR3aa: CASSDGLAANTGELFF
v_gene: TRBV7-2; j_gene: TRBJ2-1; d_gene: NA; abundance: once; CDR3nt: TGTGCGAGCAGCCCCTTTATGGGAGTCGGGAATGAGCAGTTCTTC; CDR3aa: CASSPFMGVGNEQFF
v_gene: TRBV5-6; j_gene: TRBJ2-1; d_gene: NA; abundance: NA; CDR3nt: TGTGCCAGCAGCTTCGCCCTTGATAGCAATGAGCAGTTCTTC; CDR3aa: CASSFALDSNEQFF
v_gene: TRBV5-6; j_gene: TRBJ2-3; d_gene: TRBD1; abundance: few; CDR3nt: TGTGCCAGCAGCATAACACGGGACAGCGGCACAGATACGCAGTATTTT; CDR3aa: CASSITRDSGTDTQYF
v_gene: TRBV7-8; j_gene: TRBJ2-1; d_gene: TRBD2; abundance: NA; CDR3nt: TGTGCCAGCAGCTTAGCGAATTTAGCGGGGGAAGACAATGAGCAGTTCTTC; CDR3aa: CASSLANLAGEDNEQFF
v_gene: TRBV2; j_gene: TRBJ2-5; d_gene: TRBD2; abundance: NA; CDR3nt: TGTGCCAGCACCCGTGGACTAGCGGGATCCCAAGAGACCCAGTACTTC; CDR3aa: CASTRGLAGSQETQYF
v_gene: TRBV30; j_gene: TRBJ2-7; d_gene: NA; abundance: NA; CDR3nt: TGTGCCTGGATGAGGGACTCCTACGAGCAGTACTTC; CDR3aa: CAWMRDSYEQYF
v_gene: TRBV10-2; j_gene: TRBJ2-3; d_gene: TRBD2; abundance: NA; CDR3nt: TGCGCCAGCAGTGACCAAATGGGGGGAGGGACAGATACGCAGTATTTT; CDR3aa: CASSDQMGGGTDTQYF
v_gene: TRBV5-1; j_gene: TRBJ2-2; d_gene: NA; abundance: NA; CDR3nt: TGCGCCAGCAGCTTGGTAGGTCAGGGGACGGCCGGGGAGCTGTTTTTT; CDR3aa: CASSLVGQGTAGELFF
v_gene: TRBV6-5; j_gene: TRBJ1-1; d_gene: NA; abundance: NA; CDR3nt: TGTGCCAGCAGTTACCCAACCCGTATAGCTGAAGCTTTCTTT; CDR3aa: CASSYPTRIAEAFF
v_gene: TRBV25-1; j_gene: TRBJ2-1; d_gene: NA; abundance: NA; CDR3nt: TGTGCCAGCAGTGAACGGTCGGCAGGGGACCACTACAATGAGCAGTTCTTC; CDR3aa: CASSERSAGDHYNEQFF
v_gene: TRBV5-1; j_gene: TRBJ2-2; d_gene: TRBD1; abundance: NA; CDR3nt: TGCGCCAGCAGCGTAGCCGGGACAGGGGATGGGGCCGGGGAGCTGTTTTTT; CDR3aa: CASSVAGTGDGAGELFF
v_gene: TRBV7-2; j_gene: TRBJ2-1; d_gene: TRBD2; abundance: NA; CDR3nt: TGTGCCAGCAGGCCCGGGACTAGCGGGTACGGGCAGTTCTTC; CDR3aa: CASRPGTSGYGQFF
v_gene: TRBV6-5; j_gene: TRBJ1-1; d_gene: NA; abundance: NA; CDR3nt: TGTGCCGTTTTCAGGGGTACGTGGAACACTGAAGCTTTCTTT; CDR3aa: CAVFRGTWNTEAFF
v_gene: TRBV2; j_gene: TRBJ1-1; d_gene: NA; abundance: NA; CDR3nt: TGTGCCAGCAGTGAGCCAAATTCCCTGCGGATGGACAGTATTACTGAAGCTTTCTTT; CDR3aa: CASSEPNSLRMDSITEAFF
v_gene: TRBV20-1; j_gene: TRBJ2-3; d_gene: TRBD2; abundance: NA; CDR3nt: TGCAGTGCAGCGGGGGCAGATACGCAGTATTTT; CDR3aa: CSAAGADTQYF
v_gene: TRBV5-5; j_gene: TRBJ2-5; d_gene: NA; abundance: NA; CDR3nt: TGTGCCAGCAGCTCCGGGGACTCGGAGACCCAGTACTTC; CDR3aa: CASSSGDSETQYF
v_gene: TRBV5-6; j_gene: TRBJ1-5; d_gene: NA; abundance: NA; CDR3nt: TGTGCCAGCAGCTTGGGAGTACTCCCGAGCAATCAGCCCCAGCATTTT; CDR3aa: CASSLGVLPSNQPQHF